These 6 T cell receptor beta chains originate from one sample sequenced in a study of cytomegalovirus exposure and HLA in healthy donors. Both 60 Vbeta primers and 13 Jbeta primers went into the PCR. Repertoires were generated with immunoSEQ multiplex PCR, while TCRdb's copy carries only in-frame clones and drops some. Counted here are roughly 59,000 clones, approximately 70% occurring once; the ten biggest clones make up 15% to 20%. The specimen sequenced was PBMCs. The receptors shown here come from a man in his forties or fifties in good health and CMV-seropositive.

The V gene is TRBV29-1, the J gene TRBJ1-2; tentatively, D is TRBD1 (5 bases). Trimming stripped 1 base from V and 4 bases from J, with 10 bases between. This CDR3 is built from 13 residues. Per germline, CDR1 SQVTM and CDR2 ANQGSEA. The CDR3 sequence is CSVEARVGYGYTF. The CDR3 DNA reads as TGCAGCGTTGAAGCCAGGGTGGGCTATGGCTACACCTTC. Supplemented by reference TRBV29-1 and TRBJ1-2, the full variable domain reads SAVISQKPSRDICQRGTSLTIQCQVDSQVTMMFWYRQQPGQSLTLIATANQGSEATYESGFVIDKFPISRPNLTFSTLTVSNMSPEDSSIYLCSVEARVGYGYTFGSGTRLTVV.

Only a few counts were recorded for this clone. This chain uses TRBV19 with TRBJ1-2; D gene uncertain. CDR1 and CDR2 (germline): LNHDA, SQIVND (reference sequence). V was trimmed by 5 bases and J by 7 bases, leaving 17 bases between them. The CDR3 contains 14 residues. CDR3 bases: TGTGCCAGTAGTTCCACCGGTCGCCTAGGTGGCTACACCTTC. It translates to CASSSTGRLGGYTF.

The chain couples TRBV7-9 to TRBJ1-2; D unresolved. Germline V gene data show CDR1 as SEHNR and CDR2 as FQNEAQ (reference sequence). This CDR3 comprises 13 residues. This chain's CDR3 is CGSVETANYGYTF. The CDR3 coding sequence is TGTGGGTCAGTAGAAACAGCTAACTATGGCTACACCTTC.

The CDR3 nucleotides read TGTGCCAGCCGACGTGGGACTGGCAACTTTGAACAGTTCTTC. As protein: CASRRGTGNFEQFF. This chain joins TRBV27 and TRBJ2-1, with D perhaps TRBD2 (6 bases). The length of the CDR3 is 14 residues. The germline gives CDR1 MNHEY, CDR2 SMNVEV (reference sequence). V lost 8 bases to trimming and J lost 13 bases, with 24 bases between them.

The genes are TRBV4-1 and TRBJ1-2; no reliable D call. V was shortened by 1 base and J by 5 bases, with 14 bases between the two germline ends. The CDR3 totals 15 residues. In germline, CDR1 is MGHRA, CDR2 YSYEKL. The CDR3 reads CASSQAGATAYGYTF. In DNA form, the CDR3 reads TGCGCCAGCAGCCAAGCCGGAGCCACCGCTTATGGCTACACCTTC.

About this clone: Distinct nucleotide sequences in the sample also encode this CDR3. This chain joins TRBV7-8 and TRBJ1-5, with 9 nucleotides matching TRBD1. The CDR3 has 16 amino acids. CDR1 is SGHVS and CDR2 is FQNEAQ in the germline V gene. J lost 4 bases, V lost 2 bases, and 6 bases had no gene match. This CDR3 is CASSLTETGGNQPQHF. Written as DNA, the CDR3 is TGTGCCAGCAGCTTAACCGAGACAGGGGGTAATCAGCCCCAGCATTTT.